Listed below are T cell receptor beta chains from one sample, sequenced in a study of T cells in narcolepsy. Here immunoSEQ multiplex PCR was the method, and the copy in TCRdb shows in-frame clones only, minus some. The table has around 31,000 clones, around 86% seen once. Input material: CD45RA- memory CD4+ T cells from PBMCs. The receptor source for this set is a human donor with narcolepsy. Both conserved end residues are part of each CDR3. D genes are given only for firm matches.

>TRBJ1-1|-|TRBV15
CATSRDYSTEAFF
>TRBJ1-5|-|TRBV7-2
CASSLWGQPQHF
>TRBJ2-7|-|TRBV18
CASSPTQDIGYEQYF
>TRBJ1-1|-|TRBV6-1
CASSVARWSEAFF
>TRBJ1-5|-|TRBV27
CASSFVATGNQPQHF
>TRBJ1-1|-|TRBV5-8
CASSLVRGTLNTEAFF
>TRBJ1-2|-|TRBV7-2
CASSLGRGGGYTF
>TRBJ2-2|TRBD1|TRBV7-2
CASSSQPGQGANGELFF
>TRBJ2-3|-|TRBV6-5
CASRTDLGTDTQYF
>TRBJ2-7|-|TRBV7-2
CASSLERGGGYEQYF
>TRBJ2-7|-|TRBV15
CATSRDPGTYEQYF
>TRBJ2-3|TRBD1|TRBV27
CASSGFRSGQGGVTQYF
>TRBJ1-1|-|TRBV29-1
CSVYLGGTEAFF
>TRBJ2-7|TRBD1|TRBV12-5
CASGSMTGTVEQYF
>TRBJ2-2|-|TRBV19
CASSINKGAHGELFF
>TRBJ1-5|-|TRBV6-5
CASSLGLRGAQPQHF
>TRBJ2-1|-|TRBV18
CASSVNDEQFF
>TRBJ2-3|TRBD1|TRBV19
CASSLGPGTEIRDTQYF
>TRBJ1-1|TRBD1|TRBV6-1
CASSPGQVEAFF
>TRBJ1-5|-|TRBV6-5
CASSYSQNSNQPQHF
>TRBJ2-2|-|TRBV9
CASSVRGTGELFF
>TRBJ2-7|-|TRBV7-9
CASSLTGGEAYEQYF
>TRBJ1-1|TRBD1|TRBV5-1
CASSPYRQGLNTEAFF
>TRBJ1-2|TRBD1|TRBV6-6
CASSNPGTGDVYTF
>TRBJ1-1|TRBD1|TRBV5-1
CASSGSGQGVTEAFF
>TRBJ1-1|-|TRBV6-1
CASSSSGTEAFF
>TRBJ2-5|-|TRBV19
CASSTPGLAETQYF
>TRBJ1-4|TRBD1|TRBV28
CASLGQATTNEKLFF
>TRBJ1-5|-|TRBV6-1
CASRTMDRDNQPQHF
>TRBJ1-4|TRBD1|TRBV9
CASSVSGQGFEKLFF
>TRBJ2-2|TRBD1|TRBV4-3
CASSQGQGGTGELFF
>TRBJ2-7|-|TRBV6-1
CASRPTGSYEQYF
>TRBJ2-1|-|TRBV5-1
CASSLLGISDEQFF
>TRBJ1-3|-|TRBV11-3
CASNPGTAGNTIYF
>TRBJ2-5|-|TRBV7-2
CASSPDPVGETQYF
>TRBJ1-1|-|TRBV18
CASSGAGVNTEAFF
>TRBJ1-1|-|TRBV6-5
CASSTDDREAFF
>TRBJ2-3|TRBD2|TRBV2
CASNGRQLAGGDTQYF
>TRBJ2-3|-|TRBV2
CASSETRTDTQYF
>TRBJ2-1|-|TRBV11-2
CASSLVVSSSYNEQFF
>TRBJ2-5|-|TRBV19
CASSTQGETQYF
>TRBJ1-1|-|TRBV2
CASSEALLSRLQAFF
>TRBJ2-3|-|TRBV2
CASSDGAGDTQYF
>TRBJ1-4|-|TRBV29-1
CSAAGADNEKLFF
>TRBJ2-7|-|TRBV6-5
CASSPDRNYEQYF
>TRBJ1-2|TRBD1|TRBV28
CASSLGGTGGWNYGYTF
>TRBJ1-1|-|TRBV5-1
CASRLASGNTEAFF
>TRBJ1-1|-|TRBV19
CASSGTENTEAFF
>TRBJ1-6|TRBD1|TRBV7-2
CASSLDRGRPNSPLHF
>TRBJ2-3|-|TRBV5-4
CASSLRGTDTQYF
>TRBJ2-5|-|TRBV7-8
CASSEVAATRGETQYF
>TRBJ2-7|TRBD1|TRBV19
CASSRTGSNVDEQYF
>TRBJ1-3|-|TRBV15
CATSRGKLASSGNTIYF
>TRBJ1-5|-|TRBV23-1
CASSQSGRRGSNQPQHF